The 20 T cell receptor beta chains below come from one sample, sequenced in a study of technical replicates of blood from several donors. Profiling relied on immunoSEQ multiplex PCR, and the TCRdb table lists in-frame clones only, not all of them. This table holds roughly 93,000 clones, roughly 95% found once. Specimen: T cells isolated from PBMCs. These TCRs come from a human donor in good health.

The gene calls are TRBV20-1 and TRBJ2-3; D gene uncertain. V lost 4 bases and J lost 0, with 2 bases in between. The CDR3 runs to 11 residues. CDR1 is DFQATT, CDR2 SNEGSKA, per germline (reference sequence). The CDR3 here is CSATSTDTQYF. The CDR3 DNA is TGCAGTGCTACTAGCACAGATACGCAGTATTTT.

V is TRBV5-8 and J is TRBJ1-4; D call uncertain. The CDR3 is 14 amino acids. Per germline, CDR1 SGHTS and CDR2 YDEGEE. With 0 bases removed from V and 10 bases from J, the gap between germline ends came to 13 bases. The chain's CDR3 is CASSLEVTLVKLFF. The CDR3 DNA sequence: TGTGCCAGCAGCTTGGAGGTGACATTGGTAAAACTGTTTTTT.

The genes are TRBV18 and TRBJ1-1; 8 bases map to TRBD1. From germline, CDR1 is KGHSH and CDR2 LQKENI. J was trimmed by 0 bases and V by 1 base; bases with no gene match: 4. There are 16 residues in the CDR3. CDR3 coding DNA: TGTGCCAGCTCACCACTACCGGGACAGGTGAACACTGAAGCTTTCTTT. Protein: CASSPLPGQVNTEAFF.

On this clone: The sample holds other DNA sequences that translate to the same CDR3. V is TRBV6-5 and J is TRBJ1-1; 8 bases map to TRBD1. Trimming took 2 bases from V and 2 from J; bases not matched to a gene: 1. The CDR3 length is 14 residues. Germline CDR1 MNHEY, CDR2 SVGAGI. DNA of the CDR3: TGTGCCAGCAGTTACGGACAGGGTAACACTGAAGCTTTCTTT. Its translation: CASSYGQGNTEAFF.

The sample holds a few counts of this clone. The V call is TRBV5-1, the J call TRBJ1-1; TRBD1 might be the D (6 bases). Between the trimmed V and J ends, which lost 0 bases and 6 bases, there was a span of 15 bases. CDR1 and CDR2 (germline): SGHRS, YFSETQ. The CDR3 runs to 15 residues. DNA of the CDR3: TGCGCCAGCAGCTTGGCGGGGGGCGTTGGCTCTGAAGCTTTCTTT. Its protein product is CASSLAGGVGSEAFF.

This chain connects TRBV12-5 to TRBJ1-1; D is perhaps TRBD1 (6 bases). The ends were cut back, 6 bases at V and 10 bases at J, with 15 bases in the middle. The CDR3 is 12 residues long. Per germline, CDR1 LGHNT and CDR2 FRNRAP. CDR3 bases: TGTGCTAGTGGGGATCGGACAGTTTCAGCTTTCTTT. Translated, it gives CASGDRTVSAFF.

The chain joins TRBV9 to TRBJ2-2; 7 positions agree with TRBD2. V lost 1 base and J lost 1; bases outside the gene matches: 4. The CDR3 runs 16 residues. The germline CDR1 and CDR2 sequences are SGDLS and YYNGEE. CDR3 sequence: CASSVLSGGNTGELFF. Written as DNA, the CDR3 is TGTGCCAGCAGCGTACTGTCGGGGGGGAACACCGGGGAGCTGTTTTTT.

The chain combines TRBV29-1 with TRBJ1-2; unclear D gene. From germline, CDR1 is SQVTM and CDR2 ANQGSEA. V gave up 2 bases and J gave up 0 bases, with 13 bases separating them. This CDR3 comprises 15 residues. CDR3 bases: TGCAGCGTTGAAAGAATTGGGCGCCCTAACTATGGCTACACCTTC. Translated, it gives CSVERIGRPNYGYTF.

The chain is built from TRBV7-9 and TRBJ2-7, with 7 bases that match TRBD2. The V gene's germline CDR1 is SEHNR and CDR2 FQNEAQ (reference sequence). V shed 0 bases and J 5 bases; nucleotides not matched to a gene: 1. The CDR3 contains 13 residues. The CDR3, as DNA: TGTGCCAGCAGCTTAGCGGGGAGGGACGAGCAGTACTTC. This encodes CASSLAGRDEQYF.

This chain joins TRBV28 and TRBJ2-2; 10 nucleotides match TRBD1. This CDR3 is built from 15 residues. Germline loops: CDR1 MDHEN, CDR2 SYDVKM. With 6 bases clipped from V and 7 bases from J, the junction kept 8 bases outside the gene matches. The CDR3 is CASRGTGVLHGELFF. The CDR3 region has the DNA TGTGCCAGCAGGGGGACAGGGGTGCTTCACGGGGAGCTGTTTTTT.

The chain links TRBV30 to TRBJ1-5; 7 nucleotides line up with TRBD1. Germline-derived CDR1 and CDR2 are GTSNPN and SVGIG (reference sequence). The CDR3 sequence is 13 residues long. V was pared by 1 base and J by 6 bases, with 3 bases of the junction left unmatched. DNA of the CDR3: TGTGCCTGGAGTGGACAGGGAAGTCAGCCCCAGCATTTT. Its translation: CAWSGQGSQPQHF.

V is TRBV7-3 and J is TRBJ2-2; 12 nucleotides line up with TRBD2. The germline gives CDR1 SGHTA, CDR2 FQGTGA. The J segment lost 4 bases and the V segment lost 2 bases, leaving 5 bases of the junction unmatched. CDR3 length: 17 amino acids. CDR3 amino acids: CASSLQASGGATGELFF. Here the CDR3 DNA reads TGTGCCAGCAGCTTACAAGCTAGCGGGGGGGCCACCGGGGAGCTGTTTTTT. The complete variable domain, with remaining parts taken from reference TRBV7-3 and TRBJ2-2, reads GAGVSQTPSNKVTEKGKYVELRCDPISGHTALYWYRQSLGQGPEFLIYFQGTGAADDSGLPNDRFFAVRPEGSVSTLKIQRTERGDSAVYLCASSLQASGGATGELFFGEGSRLTVL.

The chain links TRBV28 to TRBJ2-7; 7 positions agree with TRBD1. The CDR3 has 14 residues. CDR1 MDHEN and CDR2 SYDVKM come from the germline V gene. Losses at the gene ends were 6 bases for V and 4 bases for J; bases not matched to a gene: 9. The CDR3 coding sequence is TGTGCCAGCAGAACAGCAGGGGGTCGTTACGAGCAGTACTTC. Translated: CASRTAGGRYEQYF.

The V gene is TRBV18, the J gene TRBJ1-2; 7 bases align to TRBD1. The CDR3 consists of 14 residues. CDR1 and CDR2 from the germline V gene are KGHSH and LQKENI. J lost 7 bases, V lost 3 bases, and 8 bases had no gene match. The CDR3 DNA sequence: TGTGCCAGCTCACCTGAACAGGGGAAGGTTGGCTACACCTTC. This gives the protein CASSPEQGKVGYTF.

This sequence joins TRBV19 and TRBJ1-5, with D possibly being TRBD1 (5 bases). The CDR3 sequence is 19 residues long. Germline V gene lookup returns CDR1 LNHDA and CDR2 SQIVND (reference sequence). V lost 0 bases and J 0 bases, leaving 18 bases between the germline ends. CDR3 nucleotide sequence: TGTGCCAGTAGTATAGATCCTAACCGACAGTTCTATAGCAATCAGCCCCAGCATTTT. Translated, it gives CASSIDPNRQFYSNQPQHF. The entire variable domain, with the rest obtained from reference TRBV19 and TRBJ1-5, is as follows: DGGITQSPKYLFRKEGQNVTLSCEQNLNHDAMYWYRQDPGQGLRLIYYSQIVNDFQKGDIAEGYSVSREKKESFPLTVTSAQKNPTAFYLCASSIDPNRQFYSNQPQHFGDGTRLSIL.

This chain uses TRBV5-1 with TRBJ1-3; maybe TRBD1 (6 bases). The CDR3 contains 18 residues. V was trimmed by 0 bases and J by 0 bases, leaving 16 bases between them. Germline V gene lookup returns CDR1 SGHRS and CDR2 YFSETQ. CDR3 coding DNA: TGCGCCAGCAGCTTGGATGGGGCAGGGGCGATCTCTGGAAACACCATATATTTT. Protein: CASSLDGAGAISGNTIYF.

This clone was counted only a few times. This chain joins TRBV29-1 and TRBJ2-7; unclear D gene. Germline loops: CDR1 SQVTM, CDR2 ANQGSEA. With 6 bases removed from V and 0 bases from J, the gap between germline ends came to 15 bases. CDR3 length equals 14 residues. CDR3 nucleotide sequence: TGCAGCGTCCTCAGACACGATAGCTCCTACGAGCAGTACTTC. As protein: CSVLRHDSSYEQYF.

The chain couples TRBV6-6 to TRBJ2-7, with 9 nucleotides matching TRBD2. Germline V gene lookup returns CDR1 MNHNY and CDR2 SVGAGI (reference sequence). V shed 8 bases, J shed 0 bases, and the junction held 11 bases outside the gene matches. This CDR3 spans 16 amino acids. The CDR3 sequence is CASYGASGKLSYEQYF. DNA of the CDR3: TGTGCCAGCTACGGTGCTAGCGGGAAACTCTCCTACGAGCAGTACTTC.

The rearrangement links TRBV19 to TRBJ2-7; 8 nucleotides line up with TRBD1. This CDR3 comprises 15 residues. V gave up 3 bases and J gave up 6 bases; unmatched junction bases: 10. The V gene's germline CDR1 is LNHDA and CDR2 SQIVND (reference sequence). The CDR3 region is CASSILPGQVSEQYF. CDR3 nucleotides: TGTGCCAGTAGTATTCTTCCGGGACAGGTTAGCGAGCAGTACTTC. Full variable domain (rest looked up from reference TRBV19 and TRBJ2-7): DGGITQSPKYLFRKEGQNVTLSCEQNLNHDAMYWYRQDPGQGLRLIYYSQIVNDFQKGDIAEGYSVSREKKESFPLTVTSAQKNPTAFYLCASSILPGQVSEQYFGPGTRLTVT.

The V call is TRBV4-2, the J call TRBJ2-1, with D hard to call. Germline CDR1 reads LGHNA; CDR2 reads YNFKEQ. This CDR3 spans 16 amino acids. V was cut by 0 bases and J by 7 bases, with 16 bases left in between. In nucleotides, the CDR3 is TGTGCCAGCAGCCAAGATTCCCGACAATTTGGGAATGAGCAGTTCTTC. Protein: CASSQDSRQFGNEQFF.